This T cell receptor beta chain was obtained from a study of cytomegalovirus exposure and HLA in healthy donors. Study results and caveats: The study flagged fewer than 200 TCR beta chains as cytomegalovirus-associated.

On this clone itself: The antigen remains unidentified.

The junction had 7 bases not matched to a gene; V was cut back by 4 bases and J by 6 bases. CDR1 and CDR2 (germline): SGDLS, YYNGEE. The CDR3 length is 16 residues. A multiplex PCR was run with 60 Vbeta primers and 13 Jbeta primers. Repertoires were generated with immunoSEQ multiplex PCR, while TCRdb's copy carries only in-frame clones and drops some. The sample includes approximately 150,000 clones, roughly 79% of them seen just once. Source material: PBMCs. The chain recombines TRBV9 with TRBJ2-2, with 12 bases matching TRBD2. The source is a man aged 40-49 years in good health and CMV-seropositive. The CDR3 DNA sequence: TGTGCCAGCAGCCTTAGGACTAGCGGGATGGCCGGGGAGCTGTTTTTT. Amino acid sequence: CASSLRTSGMAGELFF.